This entry features one TCR beta chain sequence. TCRdb processed the 5' RACE reads anew with MiXCR; each CDR3 protein has one entry. The repertoire includes about 59,000 distinct CDR3 sequences, roughly 13% of them detected once, and about 9.3% sits in the top ten. The data stem from a study of early T cells in non-severe SARS-CoV-2 infection. Study background: It was bulk RNA from unsorted whole blood that was sequenced, and the chains were unpaired.

The CDR3 has 16 residues. Germline V lookup: CDR1 MDHEN, CDR2 SYDVKM. Trimming stripped 6 bases from V and 6 bases from J, with 18 bases between. This chain joins TRBV28 and TRBJ1-6; D is uncertain. The material was whole blood, obtained at baseline. This sequence originates from an adult who was a healthcare worker with PCR-confirmed SARS-CoV-2 infection or an uninfected control (not recorded which). CDR3 DNA sequence: TGTGCCAGCAGCTTAACGTCCACTTGGGGTAATTCACCCCTCCACTTT. The encoded protein is CASSLTSTWGNSPLHF. The entire variable domain, with the rest obtained from reference TRBV28 and TRBJ1-6, is as follows: DVKVTQSSRYLVKRTGEKVFLECVQDMDHENMFWYRQDPGLGLRLIYFSYDVKMKEKGDIPEGYSVSREKKERFSLILESASTNQTSMYLCASSLTSTWGNSPLHFGNGTRLTVT.